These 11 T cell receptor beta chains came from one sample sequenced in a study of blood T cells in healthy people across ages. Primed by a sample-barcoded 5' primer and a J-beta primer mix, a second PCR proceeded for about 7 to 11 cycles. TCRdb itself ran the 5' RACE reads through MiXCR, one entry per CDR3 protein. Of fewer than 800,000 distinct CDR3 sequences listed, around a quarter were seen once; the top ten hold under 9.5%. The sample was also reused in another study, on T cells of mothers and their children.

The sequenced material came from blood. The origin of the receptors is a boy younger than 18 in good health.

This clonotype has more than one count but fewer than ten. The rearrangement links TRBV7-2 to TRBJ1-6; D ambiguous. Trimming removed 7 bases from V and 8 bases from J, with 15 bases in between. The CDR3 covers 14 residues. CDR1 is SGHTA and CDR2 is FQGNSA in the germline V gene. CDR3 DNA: TGTGCCAGCACCACTTCCGGGAGCCATTCACCCCTCCACTTT. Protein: CASTTSGSHSPLHF. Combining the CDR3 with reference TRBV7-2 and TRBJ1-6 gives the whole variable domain GAGVSQSPSNKVTEKGKDVELRCDPISGHTALYWYRQSLGQGLEFLIYFQGNSAPDKSGLPSDRFSAERTGGSVSTLTIQRTQQEDSAVYLCASTTSGSHSPLHFGNGTRLTVT.

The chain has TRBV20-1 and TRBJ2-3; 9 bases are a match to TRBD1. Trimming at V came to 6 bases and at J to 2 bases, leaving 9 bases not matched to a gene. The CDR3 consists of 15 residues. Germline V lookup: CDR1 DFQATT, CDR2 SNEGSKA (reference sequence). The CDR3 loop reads CSASGTGIYTDTQYF. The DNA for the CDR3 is TGCAGTGCGAGTGGGACAGGGATTTACACAGATACGCAGTATTTT.

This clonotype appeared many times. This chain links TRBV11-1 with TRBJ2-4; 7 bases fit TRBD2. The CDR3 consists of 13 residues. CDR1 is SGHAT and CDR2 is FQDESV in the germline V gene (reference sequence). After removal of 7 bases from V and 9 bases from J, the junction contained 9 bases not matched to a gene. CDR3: CASKGFSSGIQYF. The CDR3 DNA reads TGTGCCAGCAAGGGATTCTCTAGCGGCATTCAGTACTTC.

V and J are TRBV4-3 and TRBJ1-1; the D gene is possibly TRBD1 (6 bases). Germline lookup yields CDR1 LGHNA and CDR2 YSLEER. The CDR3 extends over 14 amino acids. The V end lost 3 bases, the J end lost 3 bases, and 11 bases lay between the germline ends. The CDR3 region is CASSQTQGYTEAFF. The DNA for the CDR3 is TGCGCCAGCAGCCAGACACAGGGCTACACTGAAGCTTTCTTT.

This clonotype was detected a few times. The CDR3: CASSPPGEKTQYF. The CDR3 bases are TGTGCCAGCAGCCCGCCCGGGGAGAAGACCCAGTACTTC. The V gene is TRBV7-2, the J gene TRBJ2-5, with D possibly being TRBD2 (5 bases). The CDR3 totals 13 residues. Per germline, CDR1 SGHTA and CDR2 FQGNSA. V lost 5 bases and J 6 bases, leaving 13 bases between the germline ends.

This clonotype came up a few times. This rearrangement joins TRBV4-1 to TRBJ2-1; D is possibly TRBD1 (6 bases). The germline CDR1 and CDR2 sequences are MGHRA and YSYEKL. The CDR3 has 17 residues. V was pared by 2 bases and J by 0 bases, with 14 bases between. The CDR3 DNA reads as TGCGCCAGCAGCCAACTCGTCCAGGGACACTCCTACAATGAGCAGTTCTTC. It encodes CASSQLVQGHSYNEQFF.

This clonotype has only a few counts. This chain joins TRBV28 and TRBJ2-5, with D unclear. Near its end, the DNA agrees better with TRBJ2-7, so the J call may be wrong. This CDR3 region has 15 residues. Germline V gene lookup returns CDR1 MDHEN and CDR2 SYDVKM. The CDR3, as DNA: TGTGCCAGCAGCCCAAGCGCGGCATTGTCCTACGAGCAGTACTTC. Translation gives CASSPSAALSYEQYF.

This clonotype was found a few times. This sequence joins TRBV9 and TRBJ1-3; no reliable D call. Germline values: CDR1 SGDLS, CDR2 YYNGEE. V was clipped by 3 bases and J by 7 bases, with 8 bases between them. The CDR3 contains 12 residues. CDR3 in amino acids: CASSDRANTIYF. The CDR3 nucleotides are TGTGCCAGCAGCGATAGAGCCAACACCATATATTTT.

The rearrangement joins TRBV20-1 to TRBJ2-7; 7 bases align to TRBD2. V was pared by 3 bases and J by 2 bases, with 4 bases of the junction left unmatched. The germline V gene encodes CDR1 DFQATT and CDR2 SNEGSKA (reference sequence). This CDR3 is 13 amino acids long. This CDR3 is CSARTSLTYEQYF. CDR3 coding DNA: TGCAGTGCTAGGACTAGCCTAACCTACGAGCAGTACTTC.

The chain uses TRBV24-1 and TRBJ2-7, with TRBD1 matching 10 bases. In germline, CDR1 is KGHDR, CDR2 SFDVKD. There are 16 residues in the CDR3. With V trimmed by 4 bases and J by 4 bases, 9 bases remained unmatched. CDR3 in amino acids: CATSEGTGVYDYEQYF. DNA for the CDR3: TGTGCCACCAGTGAAGGGACAGGGGTCTACGATTACGAGCAGTACTTC.

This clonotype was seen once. DNA for the CDR3: TGTGCCAGCAGCGGGGGCCCACCCTACGAGCAGTACTTC. It yields the protein CASSGGPPYEQYF. The rearrangement joins TRBV12-3 or TRBV12-4 to TRBJ2-7, with D perhaps given as TRBD1 or TRBD2 (6 bases each). Trimming shortened V by 6 bases and J by 2 bases, and 11 bases separated the two germline ends. The CDR3 length is 13 residues.